This T cell receptor (beta chain) is drawn from a study of blood T cell repertoires in COVID-19. Using immunoSEQ multiplex PCR, the repertoire was profiled, and TCRdb retains in-frame clones only, with some absent. The sample carries about 300,000 clones, more than 80% recorded once. The receptor was isolated from a woman aged 25 to 45 who had recovered from COVID-19. Material: PBMCs or T cells enriched from blood (not recorded which).

CDR3 region: CASSSWTETEAFF. In nucleotides, the CDR3 is TGCGCCAGCAGCTCGTGGACTGAGACTGAAGCTTTCTTT. J is TRBJ1-1 and V is TRBV5-1; D is uncertain. CDR1 is SGHRS, CDR2 YFSETQ, per germline. Trimming removed 3 bases from V and 5 bases from J, with 11 bases in between. The CDR3 consists of 13 residues.